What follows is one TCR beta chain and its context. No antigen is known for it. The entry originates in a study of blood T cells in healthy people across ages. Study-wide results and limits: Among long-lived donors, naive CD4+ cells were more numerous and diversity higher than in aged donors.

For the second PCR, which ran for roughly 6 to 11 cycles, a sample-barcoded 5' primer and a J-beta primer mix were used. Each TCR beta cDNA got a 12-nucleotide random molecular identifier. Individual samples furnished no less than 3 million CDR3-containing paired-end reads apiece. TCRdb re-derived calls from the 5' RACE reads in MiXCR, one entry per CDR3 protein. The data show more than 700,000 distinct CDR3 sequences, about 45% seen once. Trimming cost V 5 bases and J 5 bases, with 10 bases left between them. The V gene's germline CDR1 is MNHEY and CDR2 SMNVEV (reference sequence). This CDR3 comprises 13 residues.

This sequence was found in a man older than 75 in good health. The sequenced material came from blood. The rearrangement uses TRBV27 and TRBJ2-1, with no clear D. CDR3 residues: CASSGWPNNEQFF. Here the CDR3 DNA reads TGTGCCAGCAGTGGATGGCCCAACAATGAGCAGTTCTTC.